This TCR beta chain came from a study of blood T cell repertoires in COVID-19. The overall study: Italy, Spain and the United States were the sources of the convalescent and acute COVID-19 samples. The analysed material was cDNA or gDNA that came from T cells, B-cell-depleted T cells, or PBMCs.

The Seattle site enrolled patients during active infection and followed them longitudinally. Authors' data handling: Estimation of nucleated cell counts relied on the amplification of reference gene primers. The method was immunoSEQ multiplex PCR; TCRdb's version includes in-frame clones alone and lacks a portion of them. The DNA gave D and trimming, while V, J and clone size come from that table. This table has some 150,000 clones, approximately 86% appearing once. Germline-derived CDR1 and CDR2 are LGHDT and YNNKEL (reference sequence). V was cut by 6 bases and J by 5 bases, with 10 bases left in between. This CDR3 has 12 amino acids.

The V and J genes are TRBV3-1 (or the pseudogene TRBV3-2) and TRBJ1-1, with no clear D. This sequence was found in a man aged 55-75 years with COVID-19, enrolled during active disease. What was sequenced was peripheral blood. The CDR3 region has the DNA TGTGCCAGCAGGGAGGCGGGAACTGAAGCTTTCTTT. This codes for CASREAGTEAFF.